One and the same sample provided the 9 T cell receptor beta chains below, sequenced in a study of blood T cell repertoires in COVID-19. The data were produced by immunoSEQ multiplex PCR, yet TCRdb's version contains in-frame clones alone and is incomplete. The sample records 250,000 or so clones, 85% to 90% being singletons. Material for sequencing was peripheral blood. Receptors originate from a woman between 55 and 75 years old with acute or convalescent COVID-19.

This chain uses TRBV30 with TRBJ1-4; maybe TRBD1 (5 bases). This CDR3 region has 14 residues. Trimming removed 2 bases at V and 8 bases at J, with 15 bases between. Germline V gives CDR1 GTSNPN, CDR2 SVGIG (reference sequence). The CDR3 region has the DNA TGTGCCTGGAGTTTAGGGTTGGGGGGAGAAAAACTGTTTTTT. Translation: CAWSLGLGGEKLFF.

The chain is built from TRBV6-5 and TRBJ2-3, with 10 bases that match TRBD1. The CDR3 is made up of 14 amino acids. Germline CDR1 MNHEY, CDR2 SVGAGI. After removal of 11 bases from V and 0 bases from J, the junction contained 5 bases not matched to a gene. The CDR3 bases are TGTGCCGGGTGGACAGGGGGAAGCACAGATACGCAGTATTTT. Translated, it gives CAGWTGGSTDTQYF.

This chain links TRBV3-1 (or the pseudogene TRBV3-2) with TRBJ1-1; perhaps TRBD1 as D (5 bases). Trimming shortened V by 3 bases and J by 1 base, and 9 bases separated the two germline ends. The CDR3 extends over 14 amino acids. Germline V gene lookup returns CDR1 LGHDT and CDR2 YNNKEL (reference sequence). The DNA of the CDR3 is TGTGCCAGCAGCCAGGGGCTGAAGAACACTGAAGCTTTCTTT. Amino acid sequence: CASSQGLKNTEAFF.

About this clone itself: Likely a read error: the CDR3 ends without its conserved phenylalanine or tryptophan. It is unclear where the CDR3 begins or ends on the DNA, so no DNA is shown, and the CDR3 is as TCRdb lists it. The rearrangement joins TRBV5-6 to TRBJ2-7; TRBD2 is the table's D call, not checked against the DNA. The CDR3 contains 10 residues when both ends are counted. The germline gives CDR1 SGHDT, CDR2 YYEEEE. This CDR3 reads CASSLSVVRG.

The chain couples TRBV6-4 to TRBJ2-1; TRBD2 matches at 9 bases. Germline V gene data show CDR1 as MRHNA and CDR2 as SNTAGT. The J segment lost 7 bases and the V segment lost 4 bases, leaving 2 bases of the junction unmatched. The CDR3 is 13 amino acids. The CDR3 nucleotides read TGTGCCAGCAGTGCGCTAGCGGGAAATGAGCAGTTCTTC. This gives the protein CASSALAGNEQFF.

The V call is TRBV12-5, the J call TRBJ1-4; TRBD1 matches 8 bases. V lost 0 bases, J lost 7 bases, and 7 bases stayed unmatched. The length of the CDR3 is 16 residues. Germline V gene lookup returns CDR1 LGHNT and CDR2 FRNRAP. DNA for the CDR3: TGTGCTAGTGGTTTGGTCCGGACAGGGACAGGTGAAAAACTGTTTTTT. This encodes CASGLVRTGTGEKLFF.

The chain joins TRBV6-5 to TRBJ1-1; possibly TRBD1 for D (6 bases). The V and J ends lost 5 bases and 1 base respectively, with 8 bases between them. The germline V gene encodes CDR1 MNHEY and CDR2 SVGAGI. The CDR3 runs 13 residues. The CDR3 nucleotides read TGTGCCAGCAGTAGACAGGCGAACACTGAAGCTTTCTTT. Residues: CASSRQANTEAFF.

The chain recombines TRBV5-8 with TRBJ2-3; tentative D call: TRBD2 (6 bases). The CDR3 loop spans 15 amino acids. V shed 2 bases and J shed 2 bases, with 12 bases lying between them. From germline, CDR1 is SGHTS and CDR2 YDEGEE. The CDR3 coding sequence is TGTGCCAGCAGCTTTCCGGCGGGGCCCACAGATACGCAGTATTTT. It is translated as CASSFPAGPTDTQYF.

The chain uses TRBV5-1 and TRBJ2-7; TRBD2 aligns across 10 bases. This CDR3 has 16 amino acids. The junction had 12 bases not matched to a gene; V was cut back by 6 bases and J by 3 bases. Germline CDR1 and CDR2: SGHRS and YFSETQ. The CDR3 is CASTDPRASGGYEQYF. As DNA, the CDR3 is TGCGCCAGCACCGATCCCAGGGCTAGCGGGGGCTACGAGCAGTACTTC.